The 15 T cell receptor beta chains below all came from one sample that was sequenced in a study of cytomegalovirus exposure and HLA in healthy donors. PCR was performed using 60 Vbeta and 13 Jbeta primers. Libraries were prepared by immunoSEQ multiplex PCR; TCRdb keeps only in-frame clonotypes and omits some of them. The repertoire holds under 150,000 clones, with about two thirds as singletons. The sequencing sample was made of PBMCs. These receptors were taken from a woman in her sixties in good health and CMV-seropositive.

The chain links TRBV11-3 to TRBJ2-5; TRBD2 aligns across 11 bases. The CDR3 has 16 amino acids. From germline, CDR1 is SGHNT and CDR2 YENEEA. V lost 5 bases and J lost 4; bases outside the gene matches: 9. Written as DNA, the CDR3 is TGTGCCAGCAGCCGGTATAGCGGGGGGGCCGGAGAGACCCAGTACTTC. It yields the protein CASSRYSGGAGETQYF.

The chain recombines TRBV18 with TRBJ2-2; no definite D call. The CDR3 is 16 amino acids. The germline CDR1 and CDR2 sequences are KGHSH and LQKENI. Trimming took off 1 base at V and 2 bases at J, with 11 bases between the two ends. CDR3 amino acids: CASSPQSNSNTGELFF. The CDR3 DNA sequence: TGTGCCAGCTCACCACAAAGTAACAGCAACACCGGGGAGCTGTTTTTT.

This clone was counted only a few times. V is TRBV6-5 and J is TRBJ1-2, with 7 bases aligning to TRBD1. The germline V gene has CDR1 MNHEY and CDR2 SVGAGI. The CDR3 runs 13 residues. With V trimmed by 5 bases and J by 5 bases, 5 bases remained unmatched. DNA of the CDR3: TGTGCCAGCAGTGGGGACAGCACTTATGGCTACACCTTC. It is translated as CASSGDSTYGYTF.

This sequence joins TRBV5-6 and TRBJ2-2; 7 nucleotides match TRBD1. CDR1 and CDR2 (germline): SGHDT, YYEEEE. The CDR3 consists of 15 residues. With V trimmed by 6 bases and J by 4 bases, 9 bases remained unmatched. CDR3 coding DNA: TGTGCCAGCACCCCACCGGGACAGTCCACCGGGGAGCTGTTTTTT. Translation gives CASTPPGQSTGELFF.

The V and J genes are TRBV10-3 and TRBJ1-1; possibly TRBD1 for D (6 bases). The germline V gene encodes CDR1 ENHRY and CDR2 SYGVKD. CDR3 length: 15 residues. Trimming removed 7 bases from V and 0 bases from J, with 15 bases in between. Here the CDR3 reads CAIKGQHMMNTEAFF. As DNA, the CDR3 is TGTGCCATCAAAGGACAGCACATGATGAACACTGAAGCTTTCTTT.

The chain combines TRBV7-9 with TRBJ2-3, with D possibly TRBD2 on 5 matching bases. V was shortened by 10 bases and J by 3 bases, with 14 bases between the two germline ends. This CDR3 spans 13 amino acids. Per germline, CDR1 SEHNR and CDR2 FQNEAQ (reference sequence). The CDR3 DNA reads as TGTGCCACCTCCCGGGGTGGAACAGATACGCAGTATTTT. It yields the protein CATSRGGTDTQYF.

The chain has TRBV11-2 and TRBJ1-2; maybe TRBD1 (5 bases). V shed 2 bases and J shed 5 bases, with 12 bases lying between them. Germline-derived CDR1 and CDR2 are SGHAT and FQNNGV. This CDR3 region has 14 residues. DNA of the CDR3: TGTGCCAGCAGCTTATCGGACGGGGGGTATGGCTACACCTTC. Translating gives CASSLSDGGYGYTF.

The chain uses TRBV11-3 and TRBJ1-2; D may be TRBD1 (5 bases). The CDR3 spans 13 residues. Germline V gene data show CDR1 as SGHNT and CDR2 as YENEEA. V gave up 3 bases and J gave up 4 bases, with 9 bases separating them. CDR3 sequence: CASSFGGGYGYTF. In nucleotides, the CDR3 is TGTGCCAGCAGCTTCGGGGGTGGCTATGGCTACACCTTC.

The rearrangement joins TRBV6-5 to TRBJ1-1, with a weak D call TRBD1 (6 bases). The CDR3 consists of 16 residues. Germline V gene data show CDR1 as MNHEY and CDR2 as SVGAGI. The V and J ends lost 0 bases and 1 base respectively, with 12 bases between them. The CDR3 sequence: CASSYSIGQTNTEAFF. In DNA form, the CDR3 reads TGTGCCAGCAGTTACTCGATAGGACAGACGAACACTGAAGCTTTCTTT.

The rearrangement joins TRBV11-2 to TRBJ2-4; 7 bases fit TRBD2. This CDR3 is built from 16 residues. V was pared by 5 bases and J by 0 bases, with 7 bases of the junction left unmatched. Germline loops: CDR1 SGHAT, CDR2 FQNNGV. CDR3 sequence: CASSPGGTLAKNIQYF. DNA of the CDR3: TGTGCCAGCAGCCCGGGGGGAACACTAGCCAAAAACATTCAGTACTTC.

CDR3 region: CASSFDSPGSYEQYF. The CDR3 DNA reads TGTGCCAGCAGCTTTGACTCACCGGGCTCCTACGAGCAGTACTTC. The rearrangement uses TRBV7-9 and TRBJ2-7; D gene ambiguous. Germline lookup yields CDR1 SEHNR and CDR2 FQNEAQ (reference sequence). CDR3 length equals 15 residues. With 3 bases removed from V and 0 bases from J, the gap between germline ends came to 12 bases.

The CDR3 sequence is CASSPEGNTEAFF. The CDR3 nucleotides are TGTGCCAGCAGCCCCGAGGGGAACACTGAAGCTTTCTTT. V and J are TRBV11-2 and TRBJ1-1, with unresolved D. The CDR3 consists of 13 residues. V lost 5 bases, J lost 1 base, and 8 bases lay in between. The V gene's germline CDR1 is SGHAT and CDR2 FQNNGV.

This clone appeared a single time. At one of its ends the junction is not consistent with the germline gene, which may arise from a read error. The chain is built from TRBV6-5 and TRBJ2-7; unclear D gene. Per germline, CDR1 MNHEY and CDR2 SVGAGI. The CDR3 contains 13 residues. This CDR3 is CASGFRQTYGQYF. CDR3 in DNA: TGTGCCAGCGGATTCAGACAAACCTACGGGCAGTACTTC.

CDR3 nucleotide sequence: TGTGCCAGCAGCGTAGTCCCGGGTGAAAAACTGTTTTTT. Its protein is CASSVVPGEKLFF. The chain is built from TRBV9 and TRBJ1-4; D is ambiguous. CDR3 size: 13 residues. The V end was cut by 0 bases, the J end by 7 bases, with 7 bases between. Looked up from germline, CDR1 is SGDLS and CDR2 is YYNGEE.

The chain links TRBV6-4 to TRBJ2-7; 10 bases match TRBD1. Germline V gene lookup returns CDR1 MRHNA and CDR2 SNTAGT. The V and J ends lost 6 bases and 0 bases, in that order; junction bases with no gene match: 2. The CDR3 sequence is 14 residues long. The CDR3 region has the DNA TGTGCCAGCAGCCGGGACAGGGGCTCCTACGAGCAGTACTTC. Amino acids: CASSRDRGSYEQYF.